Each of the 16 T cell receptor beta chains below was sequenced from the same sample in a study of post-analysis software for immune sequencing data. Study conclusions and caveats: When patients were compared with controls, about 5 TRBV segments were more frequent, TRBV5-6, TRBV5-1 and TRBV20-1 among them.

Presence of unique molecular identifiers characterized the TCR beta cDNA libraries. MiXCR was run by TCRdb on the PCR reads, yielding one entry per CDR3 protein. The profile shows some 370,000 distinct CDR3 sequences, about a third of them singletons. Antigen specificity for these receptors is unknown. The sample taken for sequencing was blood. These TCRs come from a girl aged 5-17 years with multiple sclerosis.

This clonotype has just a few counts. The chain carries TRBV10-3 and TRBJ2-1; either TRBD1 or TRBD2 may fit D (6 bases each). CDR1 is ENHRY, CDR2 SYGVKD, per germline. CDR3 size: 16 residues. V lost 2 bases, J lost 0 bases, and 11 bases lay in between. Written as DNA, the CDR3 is TGTGCCATCAGTGAGGATAAGGGGGGCTCCTACAATGAGCAGTTCTTC. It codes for CAISEDKGGSYNEQFF.

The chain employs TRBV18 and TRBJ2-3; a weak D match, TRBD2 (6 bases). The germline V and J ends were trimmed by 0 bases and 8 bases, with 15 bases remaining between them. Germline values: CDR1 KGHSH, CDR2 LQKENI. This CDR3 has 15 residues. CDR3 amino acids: CASSPPWSSGGTQYF. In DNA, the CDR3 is TGTGCCAGCTCACCACCGTGGAGTAGCGGTGGTACGCAGTATTTT.

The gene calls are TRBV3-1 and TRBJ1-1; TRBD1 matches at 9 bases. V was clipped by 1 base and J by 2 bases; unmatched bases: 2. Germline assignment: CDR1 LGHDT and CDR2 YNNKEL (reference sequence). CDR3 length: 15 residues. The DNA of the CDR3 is TGTGCCAGCAGCCAAGGTACAGGGGGCAACACTGAAGCTTTCTTT. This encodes CASSQGTGGNTEAFF.

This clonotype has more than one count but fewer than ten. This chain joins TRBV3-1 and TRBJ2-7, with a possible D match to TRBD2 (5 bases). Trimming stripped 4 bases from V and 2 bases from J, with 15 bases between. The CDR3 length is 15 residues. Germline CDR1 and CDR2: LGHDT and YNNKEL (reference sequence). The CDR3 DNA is TGTGCCAGCAGCCTTACCTCGTGGGAGACCTACGAGCAGTACTTC. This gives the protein CASSLTSWETYEQYF.

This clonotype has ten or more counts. The CDR3 region has the DNA TGTGCCAGCAGACCGCAGGGCAATCAGCCCCAGCATTTT. Translated, it gives CASRPQGNQPQHF. This chain joins TRBV12-3 or TRBV12-4 and TRBJ1-5, with unresolved D. V lost 6 bases to trimming and J lost 2 bases, with 8 bases between them. The CDR3 loop spans 13 amino acids.

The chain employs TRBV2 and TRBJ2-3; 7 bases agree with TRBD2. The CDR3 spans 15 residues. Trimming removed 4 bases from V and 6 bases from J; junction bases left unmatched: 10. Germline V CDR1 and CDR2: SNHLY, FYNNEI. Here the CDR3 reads CASSGGGPRGDTQYF. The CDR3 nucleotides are TGTGCCAGCAGTGGGGGGGGTCCACGGGGGGATACGCAGTATTTT.

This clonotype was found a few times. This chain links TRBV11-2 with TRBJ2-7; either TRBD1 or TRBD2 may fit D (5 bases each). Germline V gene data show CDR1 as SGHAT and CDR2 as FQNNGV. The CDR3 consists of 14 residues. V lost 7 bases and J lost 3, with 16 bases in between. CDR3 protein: CASNRGFEGYEQYF. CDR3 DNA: TGTGCCAGCAACCGGGGCTTTGAGGGCTACGAGCAGTACTTC.

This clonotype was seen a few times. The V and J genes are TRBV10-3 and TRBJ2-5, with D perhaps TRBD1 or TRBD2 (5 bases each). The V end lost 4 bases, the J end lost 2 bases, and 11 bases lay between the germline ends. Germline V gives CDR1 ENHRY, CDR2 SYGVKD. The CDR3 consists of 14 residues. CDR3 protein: CAISARGSQETQYF. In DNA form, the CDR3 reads TGTGCCATCAGTGCCCGGGGCTCACAAGAGACCCAGTACTTC.

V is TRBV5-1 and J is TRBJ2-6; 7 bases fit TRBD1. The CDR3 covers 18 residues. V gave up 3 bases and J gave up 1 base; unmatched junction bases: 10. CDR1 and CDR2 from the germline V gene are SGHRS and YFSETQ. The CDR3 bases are TGCGCCAGCAGCTACCCCGGGACAGTCCCTTCTGGGGCCAACGTCCTGACTTTC. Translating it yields CASSYPGTVPSGANVLTF. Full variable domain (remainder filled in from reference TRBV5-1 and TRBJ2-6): KAGVTQTPRYLIKTRGQQVTLSCSPISGHRSVSWYQQTPGQGLQFLFEYFSETQRNKGNFPGRFSGRQFSNSRSEMNVSTLELGDSALYLCASSYPGTVPSGANVLTFGAGSRLTVL.

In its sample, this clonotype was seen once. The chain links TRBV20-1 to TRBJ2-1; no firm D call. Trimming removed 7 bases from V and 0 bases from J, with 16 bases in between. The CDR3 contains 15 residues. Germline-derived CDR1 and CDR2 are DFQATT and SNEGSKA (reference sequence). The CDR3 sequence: CSVGARPLSYNEQFF. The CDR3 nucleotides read TGCAGTGTTGGAGCGCGTCCACTCTCCTACAATGAGCAGTTCTTC.

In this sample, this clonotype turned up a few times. CDR3 in DNA: TGCGCCAGCAGCTTCGACAGGACGACCCTCATGAACACTGAAGCTTTCTTT. As protein: CASSFDRTTLMNTEAFF. The chain links TRBV5-1 to TRBJ1-1; possibly TRBD1 for D (6 bases). Per the germline V gene, CDR1 is SGHRS and CDR2 is YFSETQ. The V and J ends lost 2 bases and 0 bases respectively, with 17 bases between them. This CDR3 comprises 17 residues. Looking up the rest from reference TRBV5-1 and TRBJ1-1 gives the full variable domain: KAGVTQTPRYLIKTRGQQVTLSCSPISGHRSVSWYQQTPGQGLQFLFEYFSETQRNKGNFPGRFSGRQFSNSRSEMNVSTLELGDSALYLCASSFDRTTLMNTEAFFGQGTRLTVV.

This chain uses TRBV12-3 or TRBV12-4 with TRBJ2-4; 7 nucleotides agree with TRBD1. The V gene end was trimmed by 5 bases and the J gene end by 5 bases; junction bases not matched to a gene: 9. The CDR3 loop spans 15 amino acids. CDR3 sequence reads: CASSTISTGENIQYF. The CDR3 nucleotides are TGTGCCAGCAGTACTATTAGCACAGGGGAAAACATTCAGTACTTC.

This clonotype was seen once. The DNA for the CDR3 is TGTGCCAGCAGCTTGAACACCGATAGCAATCAGCCCCAGCATTTT. Translated: CASSLNTDSNQPQHF. The chain employs TRBV7-6 and TRBJ1-5; D is uncertain. Germline CDR1 is SGHVS and CDR2 is FNYEAQ. V was shortened by 3 bases and J by 0 bases, with 9 bases between the two germline ends. The CDR3 has 15 residues.

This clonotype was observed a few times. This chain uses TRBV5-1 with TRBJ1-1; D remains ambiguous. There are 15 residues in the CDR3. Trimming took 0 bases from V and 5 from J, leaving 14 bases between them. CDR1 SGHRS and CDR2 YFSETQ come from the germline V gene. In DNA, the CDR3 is TGCGCCAGCAGCTTGGTTTACCCCACCGGGACTGAAGCTTTCTTT. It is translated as CASSLVYPTGTEAFF.

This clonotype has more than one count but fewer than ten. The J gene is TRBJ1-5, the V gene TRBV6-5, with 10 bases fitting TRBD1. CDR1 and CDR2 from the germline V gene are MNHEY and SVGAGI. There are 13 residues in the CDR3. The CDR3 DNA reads TGTGCGTCGACAGGGGGCTTAGGTCAGCCCCAGCATTTT. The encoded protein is CASTGGLGQPQHF.

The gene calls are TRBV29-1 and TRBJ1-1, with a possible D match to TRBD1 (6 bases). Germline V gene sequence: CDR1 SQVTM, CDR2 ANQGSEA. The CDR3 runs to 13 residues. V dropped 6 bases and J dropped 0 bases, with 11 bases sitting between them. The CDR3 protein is CSVQGPMNTEAFF. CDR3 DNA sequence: TGCAGCGTACAGGGACCCATGAACACTGAAGCTTTCTTT.